These 31 T cell receptor beta chains came from one sample sequenced in a study of T cell changes during pregnancy in multiple sclerosis. Produced via immunoSEQ multiplex PCR; TCRdb's table is partial and in-frame only. The sample has about 100,000 clones, approximately 93% seen once. Sequences were derived from peripheral blood, sampled after pregnancy. The receptor set was obtained from a female donor with multiple sclerosis, enrolled in a pregnancy study.

The rearrangement joins TRBV15 to TRBJ1-5; 10 bases match TRBD1. The CDR3 extends over 15 amino acids. V shed 2 bases, J shed 7 bases, and the junction held 5 bases outside the gene matches. The V gene's germline CDR1 is LNHNV and CDR2 YYDKDF (reference sequence). In DNA form, the CDR3 reads TGTGCCACCAGCAGATCACAGGACAGGGGGCAGCCCCAGCATTTT. Protein sequence: CATSRSQDRGQPQHF.

This clone was seen only a few times. The chain recombines TRBV19 with TRBJ1-1; 7 nucleotides line up with TRBD1. Germline lookup yields CDR1 LNHDA and CDR2 SQIVND (reference sequence). The CDR3 totals 12 residues. The V gene end was trimmed by 2 bases and the J gene end by 11 bases; junction bases not matched to a gene: 5. The CDR3 region is CASSIFDRAAFF. In DNA, the CDR3 is TGTGCCAGTAGTATATTCGACAGGGCCGCTTTCTTT. Using reference TRBV19 and TRBJ1-1 for the parts outside the CDR3, the full variable domain is DGGITQSPKYLFRKEGQNVTLSCEQNLNHDAMYWYRQDPGQGLRLIYYSQIVNDFQKGDIAEGYSVSREKKESFPLTVTSAQKNPTAFYLCASSIFDRAAFFGQGTRLTVV.

This chain connects TRBV2 to TRBJ2-1, with 8 positions matching TRBD1. The CDR3 runs 15 residues. The V gene end was trimmed by 7 bases and the J gene end by 9 bases; junction bases not matched to a gene: 14. Per the germline V gene, CDR1 is SNHLY and CDR2 is FYNNEI. The CDR3 here is CASTLGTGSWGEQFF. CDR3 DNA sequence: TGTGCCAGCACCCTCGGGACAGGTTCTTGGGGTGAGCAGTTCTTC.

The chain combines TRBV19 with TRBJ2-3; weak D call: TRBD1 (6 bases). This CDR3 has 15 amino acids. CDR1 and CDR2 from the germline V gene are LNHDA and SQIVND (reference sequence). Between the trimmed V and J ends, which lost 1 base and 0 bases, there was a span of 8 bases. CDR3 bases: TGTGCCAGTAGTATAGGGACAGCTAGCACAGATACGCAGTATTTT. It codes for CASSIGTASTDTQYF.

This chain connects TRBV5-1 to TRBJ2-1, with 11 positions matching TRBD2. Germline V gene data show CDR1 as SGHRS and CDR2 as YFSETQ. V gave up 5 bases and J gave up 0 bases; unmatched junction bases: 4. The CDR3 contains 16 residues. The CDR3 DNA reads as TGCGCCAGCAGTCCCACTAGCGGGAGCTCCTACAATGAGCAGTTCTTC. Translating it yields CASSPTSGSSYNEQFF.

The chain has TRBV11-3 and TRBJ1-5, with TRBD1 matching 7 bases. The CDR3 spans 19 residues. V trimming: 0 bases; J trimming: 2 bases; junction bases outside the gene matches: 13. CDR1 SGHNT and CDR2 YENEEA come from the germline V gene. This CDR3 is CASSLDLHRGRLGNQPQHF. The CDR3 DNA reads as TGTGCCAGCAGCTTAGATCTTCATAGGGGGCGTCTGGGCAATCAGCCCCAGCATTTT.

V is TRBV11-3 and J is TRBJ2-1; possible D gene TRBD1, 6 bases. V dropped 3 bases and J dropped 2 bases, with 8 bases sitting between them. The CDR3 contains 14 residues. CDR1 is SGHNT and CDR2 is YENEEA in the germline V gene. The CDR3 bases are TGTGCCAGCAGCTTCGCAGGGGCCTACAATGAGCAGTTCTTC. It is translated as CASSFAGAYNEQFF.

The chain recombines TRBV7-4 with TRBJ2-7; 12 nucleotides align to TRBD1. Germline CDR1 reads SGHVT; CDR2 reads SQSDAQ. The CDR3 has 16 residues. V lost 1 base, J lost 4 bases, and 5 bases stayed unmatched. CDR3 loop: CASSLDRDRGHYEQYF. CDR3 nucleotides: TGTGCCAGCAGCTTAGACCGGGACAGGGGGCATTACGAGCAGTACTTC.

The rearrangement joins TRBV2 to TRBJ2-7, with a tentative D call TRBD2 (5 bases). The CDR3 totals 13 residues. The germline CDR1 and CDR2 sequences are SNHLY and FYNNEI. V lost 7 bases and J 3 bases, leaving 13 bases between the germline ends. The CDR3 DNA reads TGTGCCAGCACCGAGGGCTGGAACTACGAGCAGTACTTC. This sequence encodes CASTEGWNYEQYF.

V is TRBV5-6 and J is TRBJ2-1, with 13 bases matching TRBD2. Germline-derived CDR1 and CDR2 are SGHDT and YYEEEE. There are 16 residues in the CDR3. J gave up 8 bases and V 1 base, and 6 bases lay outside the gene matches. This CDR3 is CASSLFGLAGVDEQFF. Here the CDR3 DNA reads TGTGCCAGCAGCTTGTTCGGACTAGCGGGAGTGGATGAGCAGTTCTTC. The whole variable domain, remainder taken from reference TRBV5-6 and TRBJ2-1, is DAGVTQSPTHLIKTRGQQVTLRCSPKSGHDTVSWYQQALGQGPQFIFQYYEEEERQRGNFPDRFSGHQFPNYSSELNVNALLLGDSALYLCASSLFGLAGVDEQFFGPGTRLTVL.

This rearrangement joins TRBV9 to TRBJ1-5; D is undetermined. Germline V gene lookup returns CDR1 SGDLS and CDR2 YYNGEE. Between the trimmed V and J ends, which lost 0 bases and 9 bases, there was a span of 13 bases. The CDR3 extends over 14 amino acids. The CDR3 region is CASSVADSNSPQHF. Written as DNA, the CDR3 is TGTGCCAGCAGCGTAGCAGATAGCAATTCGCCCCAGCATTTT.

The chain couples TRBV28 to TRBJ2-6, with 10 bases that match TRBD1. V dropped 3 bases and J dropped 2; count of bases not matched to a gene: 4. CDR3 length: 17 amino acids. Germline CDR1 MDHEN, CDR2 SYDVKM. CDR3 nucleotide sequence: TGTGCCAGCAGTTTGGGTGACAGGGGGCCTGGGGCCAACGTCCTGACTTTC. Residues: CASSLGDRGPGANVLTF.

The rearrangement links TRBV2 to TRBJ1-4; a weak D match, TRBD1 (6 bases). Germline V gene data show CDR1 as SNHLY and CDR2 as FYNNEI. This CDR3 is 14 amino acids long. Trimming took off 4 bases at V and 8 bases at J, with 14 bases between the two ends. The CDR3 nucleotides read TGTGCCAGCAGTGGGTTGGGGGCAAGGGAAAAACTGTTTTTT. Translated: CASSGLGAREKLFF. Supplemented by reference TRBV2 and TRBJ1-4, the full variable domain reads EPEVTQTPSHQVTQMGQEVILRCVPISNHLYFYWYRQILGQKVEFLVSFYNNEISEKSEIFDDQFSVERPDGSNFTLKIRSTKLEDSAMYFCASSGLGAREKLFFGSGTQLSVL.

This clone was found a few times. The chain joins TRBV2 to TRBJ1-2; TRBD1 matches 10 bases. This CDR3 spans 14 amino acids. V trimming: 4 bases; J trimming: 2 bases; junction bases outside the gene matches: 1. Germline-derived CDR1 and CDR2 are SNHLY and FYNNEI. This chain's CDR3 is CASSGTGGNYGYTF. In DNA, the CDR3 is TGTGCCAGCAGTGGGACAGGGGGGAACTATGGCTACACCTTC. The full variable domain, with the rest looked up from reference TRBV2 and TRBJ1-2, is EPEVTQTPSHQVTQMGQEVILRCVPISNHLYFYWYRQILGQKVEFLVSFYNNEISEKSEIFDDQFSVERPDGSNFTLKIRSTKLEDSAMYFCASSGTGGNYGYTFGSGTRLTVV.

The J gene is TRBJ2-3, the V gene TRBV21-1; the DNA was not compared with TRBD1, the D call given in the table. TRBV21-1 is an annotated pseudogene. The CDR3 is 14 amino acids. The CDR3 spells CASRKGSGTDTQYF. The CDR3 region has the DNA TGTGCCAGCAGGAAGGGGTCGGGCACAGATACGCAGTATTTT.

V and J are TRBV29-1 and TRBJ2-1; D unclear. This CDR3 contains 11 residues. V was trimmed by 5 bases and J by 4 bases, leaving 6 bases between them. From germline, CDR1 is SQVTM and CDR2 ANQGSEA. The CDR3 DNA follows: TGCAGCGTTCATCCATACAATGAGCAGTTCTTC. Its protein is CSVHPYNEQFF.

The rearrangement links TRBV13 to TRBJ2-3, with 10 bases matching TRBD2. The CDR3 length is 16 residues. Losses at the gene ends were 5 bases for V and 0 bases for J; bases not matched to a gene: 5. Per the germline V gene, CDR1 is PRHDT and CDR2 is FYEKMQ (reference sequence). CDR3 DNA: TGTGCCAGCAGCCCGCGGACTAGCGGTAGCACAGATACGCAGTATTTT. This sequence encodes CASSPRTSGSTDTQYF.

The chain carries TRBV5-4 and TRBJ1-2, with 7 bases matching TRBD1. The germline CDR1 and CDR2 sequences are SGHNT and YYREEE (reference sequence). The CDR3 covers 16 residues. After removal of 0 bases from V and 5 bases from J, the junction contained 10 bases not matched to a gene. The CDR3 sequence is CASSLVLGRGSYGYTF. In nucleotides, the CDR3 is TGTGCCAGCAGCTTGGTACTGGGCAGGGGGAGTTATGGCTACACCTTC.

This sequence joins TRBV6-5 and TRBJ1-1; D not resolved. In germline, CDR1 is MNHEY, CDR2 SVGAGI. V lost 2 bases to trimming and J lost 7 bases, with 11 bases between them. CDR3 length: 13 amino acids. In DNA form, the CDR3 reads TGTGCCAGCAGTTACACCCCGGGTGGTGAAGCTTTCTTT. It specifies CASSYTPGGEAFF.

The CDR3 sequence is CATPLNSGRNEQFF. The CDR3 nucleotides are TGTGCCACCCCATTAAACAGCGGGAGGAATGAGCAGTTCTTC. The rearrangement uses TRBV6-1 and TRBJ2-1, with 9 bases fitting TRBD2. The CDR3 runs to 14 residues. Germline V CDR1 and CDR2: MNHNS, SASEGT. Germline trimming cut 10 bases from V and 7 bases from J; bases unmatched to any gene: 11.

The CDR3, as DNA: TGTGCCAGCAGTGAGGACAGGGTTCGGACAGATACGCAGTATTTT. Residues: CASSEDRVRTDTQYF. This chain joins TRBV6-1 and TRBJ2-3; 8 bases line up with TRBD1. The CDR3 contains 15 residues. V lost 3 bases, J lost 3 bases, and 5 bases stayed unmatched. Looked up from germline, CDR1 is MNHNS and CDR2 is SASEGT.

The DNA of the CDR3 is TGTGCCAGCAGCCAAGGACTAGCGGGAGTATTCCCCGGGGAGCTGTTTTTT. This encodes CASSQGLAGVFPGELFF. V and J are TRBV4-2 and TRBJ2-2; 12 bases align to TRBD2. V trimming: 1 base; J trimming: 6 bases; junction bases outside the gene matches: 6. Germline CDR1 and CDR2: LGHNA and YNFKEQ. CDR3 length: 17 residues.

The rearrangement joins TRBV5-4 to TRBJ2-2; TRBD2 matches at 11 bases. Losses at the gene ends were 6 bases for V and 2 bases for J; bases not matched to a gene: 9. CDR1 is SGHNT and CDR2 is YYREEE in the germline V gene (reference sequence). This CDR3 region has 17 residues. CDR3 region: CASTSLAGVGNTGELFF. CDR3 in DNA: TGTGCCAGCACCTCACTAGCGGGGGTCGGAAACACCGGGGAGCTGTTTTTT.

This sequence joins TRBV9 and TRBJ2-7, with TRBD2 matching 8 bases. V lost 0 bases to trimming and J lost 0 bases; unmatched junction nucleotides: 2. Germline values: CDR1 SGDLS, CDR2 YYNGEE. CDR3 size: 15 residues. CDR3 sequence: CASSVDGTSSYEQYF. CDR3 sequence (DNA): TGTGCCAGCAGCGTAGATGGGACTAGCTCCTACGAGCAGTACTTC.

The chain carries TRBV7-6 and TRBJ1-1, with 9 bases matching TRBD1. CDR3 length: 14 amino acids. After removal of 5 bases from V and 3 bases from J, the junction contained 4 bases not matched to a gene. Germline V CDR1 and CDR2: SGHVS, FNYEAQ. CDR3 sequence: CASSSWTGDTEAFF. In DNA, the CDR3 is TGTGCCAGCAGCAGCTGGACAGGGGACACTGAAGCTTTCTTT.

V gene TRBV7-2 combines with J gene TRBJ1-5; tentatively, D is TRBD1 (5 bases). Between the trimmed V and J ends, which lost 5 bases and 4 bases, there was a span of 18 bases. The V gene's germline CDR1 is SGHTA and CDR2 FQGNSA. The CDR3 has 16 amino acids. CDR3 bases: TGTGCCAGCAGCAGTGGGGGGTGGGCGAATAATCAGCCCCAGCATTTT. Translated, it gives CASSSGGWANNQPQHF.

The V gene is TRBV30, the J gene TRBJ2-2; 8 positions agree with TRBD2. The CDR3 is made up of 15 amino acids. CDR1 and CDR2 from the germline V gene are GTSNPN and SVGIG (reference sequence). The V segment lost 2 bases and the J segment 4 bases; nucleotides outside the gene matches: 6. CDR3 DNA: TGTGCCTGGAGTAGGGCGGGAGGTAGCACCGGGGAGCTGTTTTTT. Protein sequence: CAWSRAGGSTGELFF. Drawing the rest from reference TRBV30 and TRBJ2-2, the complete variable domain is SQTIHQWPATLVQPVGSPLSLECTVEGTSNPNLYWYRQAAGRGLQLLFYSVGIGQISSEVPQNLSASRPQDRQFILSSKKLLLSDSGFYLCAWSRAGGSTGELFFGEGSRLTVL.

Regarding this clone: This specimen includes other DNA sequences encoding the same CDR3. The chain couples TRBV12-2 to TRBJ2-5; the DNA was not compared with TRBD2, the D call given in the table. TRBV12-2 is a pseudogene locus. The CDR3 consists of 16 residues. The DNA of the CDR3 is TGTGCAAGTCGCTTAGTTTCTAGCGGGAGAGTCGAGACCCAGTACTTC. This translates into CASRLVSSGRVETQYF.

This clone is a singleton in its sample. The V call is TRBV5-1, the J call TRBJ1-2; unclear D gene. The V end was cut by 1 base, the J end by 3 bases, with 7 bases between. The CDR3 loop spans 13 amino acids. CDR1 is SGHRS, CDR2 YFSETQ, per germline. CDR3 loop: CASSLSRDYGYTF. In DNA, the CDR3 is TGCGCCAGCAGCTTGTCCCGGGACTATGGCTACACCTTC.

The rearrangement links TRBV19 to TRBJ2-7; 7 bases line up with TRBD2. V lost 5 bases and J lost 1; bases outside the gene matches: 17. The CDR3 length is 18 residues. CDR1 and CDR2 from the germline V gene are LNHDA and SQIVND (reference sequence). The CDR3 DNA sequence: TGTGCCAGTAGTGCAATACCAAATCTAGCGGAGTTATCCTACGAGCAGTACTTC. Translating it yields CASSAIPNLAELSYEQYF.

V usage is TRBV11-2 and J usage is TRBJ2-1; D possibly corresponds to TRBD2 (7 bases). This CDR3 region has 18 residues. The germline V gene encodes CDR1 SGHAT and CDR2 FQNNGV. Trimming removed 4 bases from V and 4 bases from J, with 23 bases in between. This chain's CDR3 is CASSSVRGGREWYNEQFF. The CDR3 bases are TGTGCCAGCAGCTCCGTAAGGGGGGGGCGGGAGTGGTACAATGAGCAGTTCTTC.